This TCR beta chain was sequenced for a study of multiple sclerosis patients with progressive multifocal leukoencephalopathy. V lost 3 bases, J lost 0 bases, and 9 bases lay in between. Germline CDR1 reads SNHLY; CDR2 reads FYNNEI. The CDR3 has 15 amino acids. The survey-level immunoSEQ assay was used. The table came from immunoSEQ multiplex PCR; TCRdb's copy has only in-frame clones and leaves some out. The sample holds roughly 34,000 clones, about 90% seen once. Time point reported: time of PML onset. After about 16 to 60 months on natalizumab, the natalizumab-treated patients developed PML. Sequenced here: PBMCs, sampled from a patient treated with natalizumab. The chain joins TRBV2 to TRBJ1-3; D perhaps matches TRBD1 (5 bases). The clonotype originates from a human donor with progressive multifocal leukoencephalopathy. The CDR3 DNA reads TGTGCCAGCAGTGAGGGACCGATCTCTGGAAACACCATATATTTT. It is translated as CASSEGPISGNTIYF.